One sample yielded the 29 T cell receptor beta chains listed below, sequenced in a study of cytomegalovirus exposure and HLA in healthy donors. Amplification used 60 Vbeta primers and 13 Jbeta primers. TCRdb keeps only in-frame clones here, not all; method: immunoSEQ multiplex PCR. The sample shows around 190,000 clones, about 81% of them seen only once. Material for sequencing was PBMCs. These receptors came from a man between 18 and 35 years old in good health and CMV-seronegative.

The V call is TRBV2, the J call TRBJ2-1; tentative D call: TRBD1 (5 bases). The CDR3 contains 13 residues. The germline gives CDR1 SNHLY, CDR2 FYNNEI. V lost 7 bases, J lost 5 bases, and 12 bases lay in between. CDR3 sequence (DNA): TGTGCCAGCAAACGAGACAGCGACAATGAGCAGTTCTTC. It translates to CASKRDSDNEQFF.

In nucleotides, the CDR3 is TGTGCCAGCAGTGAATTGCTAGGTCGGGGAACGGGCGGGGAGCTGTTTTTT. Translation: CASSELLGRGTGGELFF. The chain uses TRBV6-1 and TRBJ2-2; tentatively, D is TRBD2 (5 bases). Germline CDR1 is MNHNS and CDR2 is SASEGT. CDR3 length equals 17 residues. V gave up 2 bases and J gave up 7 bases, with 20 bases separating them.

The chain couples TRBV27 to TRBJ2-3; tentative D call: TRBD2 (6 bases). Trimming shortened V by 5 bases and J by 3 bases, and 15 bases separated the two germline ends. CDR3 size: 15 residues. Looked up from germline, CDR1 is MNHEY and CDR2 is SMNVEV (reference sequence). The CDR3 protein is CASSPSGLATDTQYF. CDR3 DNA sequence: TGTGCCAGCAGTCCCTCGGGACTGGCAACAGATACGCAGTATTTT.

In this sample, this clone turned up a few times. The chain is built from TRBV28 and TRBJ1-6, with TRBD1 identical over 8 bases. The CDR3 has 16 amino acids. Per the germline V gene, CDR1 is MDHEN and CDR2 is SYDVKM. V was pared by 6 bases and J by 5 bases, with 9 bases of the junction left unmatched. The CDR3 protein is CASSPGGSPDNSPLHF. The DNA for the CDR3 is TGTGCCAGCAGCCCAGGGGGCTCCCCGGATAATTCACCCCTCCACTTT. The full variable domain, its missing parts supplied by reference TRBV28 and TRBJ1-6, is DVKVTQSSRYLVKRTGEKVFLECVQDMDHENMFWYRQDPGLGLRLIYFSYDVKMKEKGDIPEGYSVSREKKERFSLILESASTNQTSMYLCASSPGGSPDNSPLHFGNGTRLTVT.

The chain joins TRBV4-2 to TRBJ2-7, with TRBD1 identical over 7 bases. V dropped 4 bases and J dropped 9; count of bases not matched to a gene: 9. The CDR3 runs 13 residues. Germline CDR1 reads LGHNA; CDR2 reads YNFKEQ. The CDR3 protein is CASSPGTEGTQYF. In DNA form, the CDR3 reads TGTGCCAGCAGCCCCGGGACAGAAGGGACGCAGTACTTC.

This clone was observed a few times. The rearrangement uses TRBV29-1 and TRBJ2-5; D not resolved. The CDR3 consists of 11 residues. Germline V gene data show CDR1 as SQVTM and CDR2 as ANQGSEA. The V and J ends lost 0 bases and 5 bases respectively, with 4 bases between them. DNA of the CDR3: TGCAGCGTTGAAGATCCGGAGACCCAGTACTTC. Protein sequence: CSVEDPETQYF.

The chain uses TRBV5-4 and TRBJ2-7; 7 positions match TRBD1. Looked up from germline, CDR1 is SGHNT and CDR2 is YYREEE (reference sequence). The CDR3 runs to 15 residues. V was clipped by 3 bases and J by 4 bases; unmatched bases: 10. CDR3 sequence reads: CASSSGPGQNYEQYF. CDR3 coding DNA: TGTGCCAGCAGCTCGGGGCCGGGACAGAATTACGAGCAGTACTTC.

The chain couples TRBV4-1 to TRBJ2-4; D possibly corresponds to TRBD2 (6 bases). Germline assignment: CDR1 MGHRA and CDR2 YSYEKL. Trimming shortened V by 8 bases and J by 3 bases, and 17 bases separated the two germline ends. This CDR3 comprises 15 residues. The chain's CDR3 is CASAISSAVKNIQYF. CDR3 DNA sequence: TGCGCCAGCGCAATTTCTAGCGCGGTCAAAAACATTCAGTACTTC.

The chain couples TRBV28 to TRBJ2-7, with 9 bases fitting TRBD1. Germline V lookup: CDR1 MDHEN, CDR2 SYDVKM. V lost 8 bases, J lost 3 bases, and 11 bases stayed unmatched. The CDR3 loop spans 15 amino acids. CDR3 in amino acids: CASFSPGQGLYEQYF. The DNA for the CDR3 is TGTGCCAGCTTTTCTCCGGGACAGGGTCTCTACGAGCAGTACTTC.

The CDR3 protein is CASSADRGGGTEAFF. The CDR3 DNA sequence: TGTGCCAGTAGTGCAGACAGGGGAGGGGGCACTGAAGCTTTCTTT. V usage is TRBV19 and J usage is TRBJ1-1, with TRBD1 matching over 8 bases. Germline-derived CDR1 and CDR2 are LNHDA and SQIVND (reference sequence). V gave up 5 bases and J gave up 4 bases; unmatched junction bases: 9. The CDR3 is 15 residues long.

The V call is TRBV19, the J call TRBJ1-6; D is unclear. The length of the CDR3 is 18 residues. Trimming took off 4 bases at V and 0 bases at J, with 16 bases between the two ends. CDR1 is LNHDA, CDR2 SQIVND, per germline (reference sequence). This CDR3 reads CASSTGGPRSSYNSPLHF. In nucleotides, the CDR3 is TGTGCCAGTAGTACGGGAGGGCCGAGGAGCTCCTATAATTCACCCCTCCACTTT.

This chain uses TRBV15 with TRBJ1-1; D unresolved. The germline V gene has CDR1 LNHNV and CDR2 YYDKDF (reference sequence). This CDR3 contains 13 residues. Trimming took 3 bases from V and 2 from J, leaving 7 bases between them. This chain's CDR3 is CATSSTSNTEAFF. The CDR3 nucleotides read TGTGCCACCAGCAGCACTAGCAACACTGAAGCTTTCTTT.

The CDR3 protein is CASSPLGQGTNYGYTF. In DNA, the CDR3 is TGTGCCAGCTCACCACTGGGACAGGGAACTAACTATGGCTACACCTTC. This chain uses TRBV18 with TRBJ1-2; 9 nucleotides align to TRBD1. The CDR3 is made up of 16 amino acids. Trimming took 1 base from V and 0 from J; bases not matched to a gene: 3. Looked up from germline, CDR1 is KGHSH and CDR2 is LQKENI.

In the case of this clone: The same CDR3 is also encoded by other DNA sequences in this sample. This chain connects TRBV29-1 to TRBJ2-7; D is perhaps TRBD1 (6 bases). The CDR3 is 15 residues long. CDR1 is SQVTM and CDR2 is ANQGSEA in the germline V gene. The ends were cut back, 8 bases at V and 2 bases at J, with 22 bases in the middle. As DNA, the CDR3 is TGCAGCTATAGAACAGGGACAACTAGTGCCTACGAGCAGTACTTC. This translates into CSYRTGTTSAYEQYF.

V is TRBV18 and J is TRBJ2-1, with TRBD2 matching over 9 bases. The V and J ends lost 0 bases and 8 bases, in that order; junction bases with no gene match: 11. Germline CDR1 is KGHSH and CDR2 is LQKENI. The CDR3 contains 17 residues. DNA of the CDR3: TGTGCCAGCTCACCACCAGCCGGGACTAGCCGTCGGTATGAGCAGTTCTTC. Residues: CASSPPAGTSRRYEQFF.

J is TRBJ2-7 and V is TRBV28, with 9 positions matching TRBD1. The CDR3 is 16 residues long. V shed 2 bases, J shed 1 base, and the junction held 6 bases outside the gene matches. CDR1 and CDR2 (germline): MDHEN, SYDVKM. CDR3 DNA sequence: TGTGCCAGCAGTTTAATTCTAGGACAGGGGTCCTACGAGCAGTACTTC. It translates to CASSLILGQGSYEQYF.

The genes are TRBV9 and TRBJ1-1; D is perhaps TRBD1 (5 bases). CDR3 length: 15 amino acids. Per the germline V gene, CDR1 is SGDLS and CDR2 is YYNGEE. Trimming took off 3 bases at V and 3 bases at J, with 15 bases between the two ends. The CDR3 DNA follows: TGTGCCAGCAGCGCCGAGGGTCGGGGGGACACTGAAGCTTTCTTT. Protein sequence: CASSAEGRGDTEAFF.

The rearrangement joins TRBV7-2 to TRBJ2-3; 11 nucleotides match TRBD1. The ends lost 7 bases at V and 3 bases at J; junction bases unmatched: 9. CDR3 length equals 16 residues. Germline V gene lookup returns CDR1 SGHTA and CDR2 FQGNSA. The CDR3 bases are TGTGCCAGCACCCCTACATGGGACAGGGGGACAGATACGCAGTATTTT. Translation: CASTPTWDRGTDTQYF.

The chain couples TRBV5-1 to TRBJ2-3; 7 bases fit TRBD2. J gave up 5 bases and V 0 bases, and 3 bases lay outside the gene matches. The CDR3 is made up of 14 amino acids. CDR1 SGHRS and CDR2 YFSETQ come from the germline V gene. CDR3 in DNA: TGCGCCAGCAGCTTGGTCGGGGAGGGAGATACGCAGTATTTT. It specifies CASSLVGEGDTQYF.

This clone was detected only a few times. The genes are TRBV4-1 and TRBJ2-5; the D is unclear. The V end was cut by 0 bases, the J end by 4 bases, with 3 bases between. Per germline, CDR1 MGHRA and CDR2 YSYEKL. This CDR3 contains 12 residues. CDR3 sequence (DNA): TGCGCCAGCAGCCAAGACTCAGAGACCCAGTACTTC. This translates into CASSQDSETQYF.

Only one count was recorded for this clone. CDR3: CASSRGTSGSYEQYF. The CDR3 coding sequence is TGTGCCAGCAGCCGAGGGACTAGCGGTTCCTACGAGCAGTACTTC. The rearrangement uses TRBV11-2 and TRBJ2-7, with 11 bases aligning to TRBD2. Trimming at V came to 5 bases and at J to 1 base, leaving 4 bases not matched to a gene. Germline values: CDR1 SGHAT, CDR2 FQNNGV. CDR3 length equals 15 residues.

The gene calls are TRBV4-2 and TRBJ2-7; 10 bases align to TRBD2. Germline CDR1 LGHNA, CDR2 YNFKEQ. V lost 0 bases and J lost 0; bases outside the gene matches: 11. The CDR3 runs 19 residues. This CDR3 is CASSQDPSFSSGSSYEQYF. The CDR3 DNA sequence: TGTGCCAGCAGCCAAGACCCATCGTTCTCTAGCGGGAGCTCCTACGAGCAGTACTTC.

The rearrangement joins TRBV4-3 to TRBJ1-6, with no clear D. Germline CDR1 and CDR2: LGHNA and YSLEER. The CDR3 consists of 13 residues. The V and J ends lost 1 base and 7 bases respectively, with 5 bases between them. CDR3: CASSQGQNSPLHF. CDR3 in DNA: TGCGCCAGCAGCCAAGGCCAGAATTCACCCCTCCACTTT.

This sequence joins TRBV19 and TRBJ2-7, with unresolved D. Germline values: CDR1 LNHDA, CDR2 SQIVND (reference sequence). Deletions cut 3 bases from V and 0 bases from J, with 6 bases between. The CDR3 has 13 amino acids. Here the CDR3 DNA reads TGTGCCAGTAGTATCGAGGACTCCTACGAGCAGTACTTC. Protein sequence: CASSIEDSYEQYF.

This clone was counted only a few times. An end of the junction does not agree with germline; a read error may underlie this. The chain is built from TRBV6-5 and TRBJ2-1; a weak D match, TRBD1 (6 bases). The germline CDR1 and CDR2 sequences are MNHEY and SVGAGI. The CDR3 is made up of 12 amino acids. The CDR3 DNA is TGTGCCAGCAGGGACAGCTACAATGATCAGTTCTTC. Its translation: CASRDSYNDQFF.

The V and J genes are TRBV4-3 and TRBJ2-1; possible D gene TRBD1, 5 bases. The CDR3 has 14 amino acids. The germline V gene encodes CDR1 LGHNA and CDR2 YSLEER. Trimming removed 2 bases from V and 10 bases from J, with 15 bases in between. Here the CDR3 DNA reads TGCGCCAGCAGCCAACAGGGTCCCAATTCGGAGCAGTTCTTC. As protein: CASSQQGPNSEQFF.

Worth noting for this clone: The junction does not match germline at one end; this may be a read error. The chain joins TRBV5-6 to TRBJ2-7; TRBD2 matches 7 bases. The CDR3 loop spans 19 amino acids. The V gene's germline CDR1 is SGHDT and CDR2 YYEEEE. The CDR3, as DNA: TGTGCCAGCAGCTTGGACATCCGGCGGGGTAGCGGGTCCTCCTACGAGCAGCACTTC. Protein: CASSLDIRRGSGSSYEQHF.

The J gene is TRBJ1-5, the V gene TRBV7-9, with TRBD1 identical over 9 bases. V was clipped by 1 base and J by 6 bases; unmatched bases: 4. The CDR3 is 15 amino acids. The V gene's germline CDR1 is SEHNR and CDR2 FQNEAQ (reference sequence). CDR3 bases: TGTGCCAGCAGCTTAGACAGGGGGCCTGGTCAGCCCCAGCATTTT. Its translation is CASSLDRGPGQPQHF.

The chain employs TRBV4-3 and TRBJ1-1, with unresolved D. The V end lost 0 bases, the J end lost 3 bases, and 5 bases lay between the germline ends. This CDR3 contains 13 residues. Germline CDR1 is LGHNA and CDR2 is YSLEER. The CDR3 sequence is CASSQDRYTEAFF. DNA for the CDR3: TGCGCCAGCAGCCAAGATCGTTACACTGAAGCTTTCTTT.